This T cell receptor beta chain was identified in a study of a mutant IDH1 vaccine in newly diagnosed glioma. About the research overall: The initiation of vaccination occurred 4-6 weeks after radiotherapy alone, or with temozolomide cycles. Beforehand, treatment had been radiotherapy, temozolomide, or both; the majority received both. The study's findings and limits: About 92% of patients showed vaccine-induced immune responses across multiple MHC alleles. Top-clonotype changes in peripheral T cells seemed unrelated to pseudoprogression.

Between the trimmed V and J ends, which lost 0 bases and 4 bases, there was a span of 12 bases. This CDR3 contains 15 residues. Germline CDR1 and CDR2: LGHNA and YNFKEQ. A note on this clone: What it binds is not known.

Time point: week 11, during vaccination. All doses held 300 ug of mutant IDH1 20-mer peptide, with topical imiquimod. This table comes from immunoSEQ multiplex PCR, and its TCRdb copy is limited to in-frame clones, with some not included. Altogether 25,000 to 35,000 clones are present, nearly 90% being singletons, with the ten largest covering less than 25%. The sample in question was PBMCs, obtained from a glioma patient whose treatment included an IDH1 peptide vaccine. The receptor comes from a man aged 18 to 29 with glioma. The rearrangement joins TRBV4-2 to TRBJ1-1; unclear D gene. The CDR3 bases are TGTGCCAGCAGCCAAGAAGCAACAGTTCTCACTGAAGCTTTCTTT. This sequence encodes CASSQEATVLTEAFF.